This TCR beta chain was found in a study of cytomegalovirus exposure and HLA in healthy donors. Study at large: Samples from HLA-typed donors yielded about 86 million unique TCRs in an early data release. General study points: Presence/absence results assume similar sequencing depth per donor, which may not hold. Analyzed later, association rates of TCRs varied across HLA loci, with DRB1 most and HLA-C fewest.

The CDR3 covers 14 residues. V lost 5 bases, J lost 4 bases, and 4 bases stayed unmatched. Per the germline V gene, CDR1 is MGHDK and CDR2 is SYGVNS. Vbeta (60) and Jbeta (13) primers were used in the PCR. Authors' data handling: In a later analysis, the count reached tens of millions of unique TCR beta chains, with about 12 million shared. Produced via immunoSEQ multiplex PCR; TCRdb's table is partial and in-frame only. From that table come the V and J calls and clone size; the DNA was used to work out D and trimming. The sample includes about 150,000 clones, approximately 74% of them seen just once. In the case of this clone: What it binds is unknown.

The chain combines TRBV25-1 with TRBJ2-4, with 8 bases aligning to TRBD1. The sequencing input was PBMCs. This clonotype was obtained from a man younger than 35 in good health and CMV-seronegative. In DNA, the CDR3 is TGTGCCAGCAGTATCCAGGGGGCAAAAAACATTCAGTACTTC. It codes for CASSIQGAKNIQYF. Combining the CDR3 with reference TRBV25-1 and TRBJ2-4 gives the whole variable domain EADIYQTPRYLVIGTGKKITLECSQTMGHDKMYWYQQDPGMELHLIHYSYGVNSTEKGDLSSESTVSRIRTEHFPLTLESARPSHTSQYLCASSIQGAKNIQYFGAGTRLSVL.